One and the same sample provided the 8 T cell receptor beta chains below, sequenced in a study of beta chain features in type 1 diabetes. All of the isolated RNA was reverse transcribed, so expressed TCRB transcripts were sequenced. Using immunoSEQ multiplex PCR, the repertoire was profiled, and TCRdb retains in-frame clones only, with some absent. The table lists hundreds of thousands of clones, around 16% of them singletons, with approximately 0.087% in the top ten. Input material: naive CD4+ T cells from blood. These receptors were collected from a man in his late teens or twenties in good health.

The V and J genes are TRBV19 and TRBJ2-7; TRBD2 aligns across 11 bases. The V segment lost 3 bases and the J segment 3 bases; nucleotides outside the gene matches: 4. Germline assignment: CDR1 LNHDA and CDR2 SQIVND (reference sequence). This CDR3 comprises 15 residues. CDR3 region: CASSITSGSLYEQYF. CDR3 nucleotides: TGTGCCAGTAGTATCACTAGCGGGAGTCTCTACGAGCAGTACTTC.

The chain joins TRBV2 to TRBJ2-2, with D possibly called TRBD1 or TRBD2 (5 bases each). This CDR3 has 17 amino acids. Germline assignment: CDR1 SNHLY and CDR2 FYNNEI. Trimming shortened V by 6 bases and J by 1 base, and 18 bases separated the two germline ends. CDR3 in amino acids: CASRRRGAHMNTGELFF. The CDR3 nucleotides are TGTGCCAGCAGACGGAGAGGGGCCCATATGAACACCGGGGAGCTGTTTTTT.

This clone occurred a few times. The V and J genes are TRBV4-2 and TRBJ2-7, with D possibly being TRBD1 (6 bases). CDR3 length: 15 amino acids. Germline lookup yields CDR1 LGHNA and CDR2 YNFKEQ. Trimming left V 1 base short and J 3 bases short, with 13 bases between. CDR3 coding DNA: TGTGCCAGCAGCCAAGGAAGGGCAGGGGACTACGAGCAGTACTTC. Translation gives CASSQGRAGDYEQYF.

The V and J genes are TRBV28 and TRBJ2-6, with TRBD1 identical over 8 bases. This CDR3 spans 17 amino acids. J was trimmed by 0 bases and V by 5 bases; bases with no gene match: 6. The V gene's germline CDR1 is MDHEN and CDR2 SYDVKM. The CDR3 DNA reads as TGTGCCAGCAGTCTCGACAGGGGACTCTCTGGGGCCAACGTCCTGACTTTC. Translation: CASSLDRGLSGANVLTF.

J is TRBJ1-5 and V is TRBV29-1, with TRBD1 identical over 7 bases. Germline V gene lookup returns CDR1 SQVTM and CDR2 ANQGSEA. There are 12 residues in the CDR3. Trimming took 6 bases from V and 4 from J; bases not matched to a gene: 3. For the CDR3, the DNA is TGCAGCGTACAGGGGCTTAATCAGCCCCAGCATTTT. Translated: CSVQGLNQPQHF.

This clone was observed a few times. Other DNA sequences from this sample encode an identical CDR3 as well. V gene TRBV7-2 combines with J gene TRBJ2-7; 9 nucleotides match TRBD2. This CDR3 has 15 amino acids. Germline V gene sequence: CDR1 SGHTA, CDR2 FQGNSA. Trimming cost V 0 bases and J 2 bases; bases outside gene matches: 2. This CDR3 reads CASSLASGGTYEQYF. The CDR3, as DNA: TGTGCCAGCAGCTTAGCTAGCGGGGGCACCTACGAGCAGTACTTC.

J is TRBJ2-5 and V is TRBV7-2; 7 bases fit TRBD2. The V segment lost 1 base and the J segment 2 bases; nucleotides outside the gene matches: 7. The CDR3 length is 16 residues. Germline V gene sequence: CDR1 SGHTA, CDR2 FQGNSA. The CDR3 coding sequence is TGTGCCAGCAGCTTAGGGGACTACCTACTTCAAGAGACCCAGTACTTC. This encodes CASSLGDYLLQETQYF.

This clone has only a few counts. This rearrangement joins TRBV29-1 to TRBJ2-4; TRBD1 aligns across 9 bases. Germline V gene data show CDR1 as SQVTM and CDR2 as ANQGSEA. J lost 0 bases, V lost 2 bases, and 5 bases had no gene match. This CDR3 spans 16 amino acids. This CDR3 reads CSVESGQGGAKNIQYF. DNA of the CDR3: TGCAGCGTTGAATCGGGACAGGGTGGAGCCAAAAACATTCAGTACTTC.